This TCR beta chain originates from a study of shared clonotypes between healthy human individuals. General observations from the study: Naive subsets typically showed greater estimated richness than memory subsets. Across a handful of donors, naive CD4 shared around 5.4%, naive CD8 about 3.2%, memory CD4 roughly 2.2%, memory CD8 0.35% to 0.5%.

As regards this clone: Its antigen is not identified.

Across several immunoSEQ plates, the genomic DNA of each subset was split evenly. TCRdb's table, derived via immunoSEQ multiplex PCR, lists solely in-frame clones and lacks some. This table has about 2 million clones, approximately 94% appearing once. Germline loops: CDR1 SNHLY, CDR2 FYNNEI. Germline trimming cut 4 bases from V and 1 base from J; bases unmatched to any gene: 9. The length of the CDR3 is 18 residues. Naive CD8 cells were CD45RO-negative, positively selected for CCR7, excluding terminally differentiated effector memory CD45RA+ cells. Healthy adults negative for HIV, lacking recent acute infections or vaccinations, served as donors.

This clonotype was obtained from a man younger than 30 in good health. The genes are TRBV2 and TRBJ2-3; 12 bases agree with TRBD2. Sequenced material: naive CD8+ T cells sorted from blood. CDR3 residues: CASSGLAGVEGGTDTQYF. In DNA, the CDR3 is TGTGCCAGCAGTGGACTAGCGGGAGTGGAAGGCGGCACAGATACGCAGTATTTT.